The present T cell receptor beta chain was sequenced within a study of blood T cell repertoires in COVID-19. Study-level background: Samples came from the United States, Italy and Spain, spanning acute and convalescent COVID-19. T cells, B-cell-depleted T cells, or PBMCs supplied cDNA or gDNA.

Per the germline V gene, CDR1 is GTSNPN and CDR2 is SVGIG (reference sequence). Trimming stripped 0 bases from V and 6 bases from J, with 18 bases between. The length of the CDR3 is 15 residues. In the original processing: It was from reference gene primer amplification that nucleated cell counts were estimated. Some clones are missing from TCRdb's copy, which holds only in-frame ones; the method was immunoSEQ multiplex PCR. The V and J calls and clone size are taken from that table; D and trimming were inferred from the DNA. Of about 47,000 clones in the sample, roughly 69% are singletons; the top ten hold 6.2%.

This receptor was identified in a man aged 80 or over with acute or convalescent COVID-19. Material: peripheral blood. The chain employs TRBV30 and TRBJ2-7; D is possibly TRBD2 (5 bases). CDR3 in amino acids: CAWSVFRTGEREQYF. The CDR3, as DNA: TGTGCCTGGAGTGTATTCCGGACCGGGGAACGCGAGCAGTACTTC.